The clone carrying this T cell receptor beta chain appeared a single time. Its antigen is undetermined. The data originate from a study of cytomegalovirus exposure and HLA in healthy donors. Study-level results: In terms of immune exposure information, only CMV serostatus was available. Earlier findings revealed that most TCR beta V segments proved productive either about 90% or about 30% of the time.

The PCR contained 60 Vbeta and 13 Jbeta primers. Repertoires were generated with immunoSEQ multiplex PCR, while TCRdb's copy carries only in-frame clones and drops some. The data contain 90,000 to 150,000 clones, approximately 78% of them singletons. Material: PBMCs. This clonotype was sampled from a woman aged 40 to 49 in good health and CMV-seropositive.

CDR3 in amino acids: CASSYYRGGSGSPLHF. DNA of the CDR3: TGTGCCAGCAGTTACTACCGGGGGGGGAGTGGTTCACCCCTCCACTTT. This sequence joins TRBV6-5 and TRBJ1-6; D possibly corresponds to TRBD1 (5 bases). The V end was cut by 1 base, the J end by 9 bases, with 16 bases between. Germline assignment: CDR1 MNHEY and CDR2 SVGAGI. This CDR3 region has 16 residues.